One and the same sample provided the 14 T cell receptor beta chains below, sequenced in a study of blood T cells in healthy people across ages. Sample-barcoded 5' priming and a J-beta primer mix drove a second PCR of roughly 6 to 12 cycles. TCRdb re-analysed the 5' RACE reads in MiXCR, keeping a single row per CDR3 protein. This table holds 1,500,000 or so distinct CDR3 sequences, under 55% found once. The sequencing input was blood. The receptor set was obtained from a woman between 18 and 29 years old in good health.

The gene calls are TRBV6-2 or TRBV6-3 and TRBJ2-7, with TRBD1 matching 8 bases. Germline trimming cut 11 bases from V and 4 bases from J; bases unmatched to any gene: 10. The CDR3 contains 13 residues. The V gene's germline CDR1 is MNHEY and CDR2 SVGEGT. The CDR3 here is CAAAGTGKYEQYF. The CDR3 DNA reads TGTGCCGCCGCCGGGACAGGAAAGTACGAGCAGTACTTC.

This chain links TRBV29-1 with TRBJ2-7, with 10 positions matching TRBD2. CDR1 and CDR2 from the germline V gene are SQVTM and ANQGSEA. CDR3 length: 13 residues. Germline trimming cut 7 bases from V and 5 bases from J; bases unmatched to any gene: 8. CDR3 DNA sequence: TGCAGCGCCCGACGAGCGGGAGGGGACGAGCAGTACTTC. Translated, it gives CSARRAGGDEQYF.

The chain couples TRBV4-1 to TRBJ2-7; D not certain. The CDR3 consists of 20 residues. With 1 base removed from V and 7 bases from J, the gap between germline ends came to 32 bases. Germline CDR1 is MGHRA and CDR2 is YSYEKL. Here the CDR3 DNA reads TGCGCCAGCAGCCAAGCCCCAGGCCAGGAATCTATCTTTCTCTACAATGAGCAGTACTTC. This gives the protein CASSQAPGQESIFLYNEQYF.

This sequence joins TRBV10-3 and TRBJ2-1; 8 nucleotides align to TRBD1. The CDR3 is made up of 15 amino acids. Germline CDR1 and CDR2: ENHRY and SYGVKD. The V and J ends lost 0 bases and 4 bases, in that order; junction bases with no gene match: 2. The CDR3 here is CAISESQGAYNEQFF. CDR3 bases: TGTGCCATCAGTGAGTCCCAGGGGGCTTACAATGAGCAGTTCTTC.

This clonotype was recorded only once. The chain is built from TRBV11-2 and TRBJ2-5, with 11 bases matching TRBD1. CDR3 length: 15 amino acids. Germline assignment: CDR1 SGHAT and CDR2 FQNNGV. V trimming: 0 bases; J trimming: 11 bases; junction bases outside the gene matches: 8. Here the CDR3 DNA reads TGTGCCAGCAGCTTAGATAGGACAGGGGGCAATGAGCAGTACTTC. It is translated as CASSLDRTGGNEQYF.

CDR3 sequence (DNA): TGCAGTGCTGTCAGGGTAGGTAGCACTGAAGCTTTCTTT. Its protein product is CSAVRVGSTEAFF. The chain combines TRBV20-1 with TRBJ1-1, with TRBD1 as a possible D gene (5 bases). Trimming cost V 5 bases and J 4 bases, with 14 bases left between them. Germline CDR1 DFQATT, CDR2 SNEGSKA (reference sequence). This CDR3 is built from 13 residues.

This sequence joins TRBV14 and TRBJ2-1, with D unresolved. V was pared by 0 bases and J by 9 bases, with 21 bases between. This CDR3 is built from 17 residues. Germline values: CDR1 SGHDN, CDR2 FVKESK. CDR3 in amino acids: CASSQDYGGSLGAEQFF. CDR3 DNA: TGTGCCAGCAGCCAAGATTATGGCGGTAGTCTCGGAGCTGAGCAGTTCTTC.

The chain links TRBV20-1 to TRBJ2-1; D might be TRBD1 (5 bases). The tail of the sequence fits TRBJ2-7 better, so the J call may be wrong. Germline V gives CDR1 DFQATT, CDR2 SNEGSKA (reference sequence). This CDR3 region has 13 residues. The CDR3 DNA follows: TGCAGTGCCGAGGAAGGGGCTTACAATGAGCAGTACTTC. The encoded protein is CSAEEGAYNEQYF.

This clonotype was recorded at least ten times. In DNA, the CDR3 is TGTGCCATCAGTGATGGAGCGAGGGCGCAGTATTTT. Protein sequence: CAISDGARAQYF. The gene calls are TRBV10-3 and TRBJ2-3, with D perhaps matching TRBD2 (5 bases). The germline gives CDR1 ENHRY, CDR2 SYGVKD. The CDR3 runs to 12 residues. The V gene lost 3 bases and the J gene lost 10 bases, with 11 bases spanning the gap.

This clonotype came up a few times. This chain links TRBV28 with TRBJ2-7; the match to TRBD2 covers 8 bases. The germline V gene has CDR1 MDHEN and CDR2 SYDVKM. V lost 4 bases and J lost 6; bases outside the gene matches: 11. CDR3 length: 15 residues. CDR3 DNA sequence: TGTGCCAGCAGTTCGCCCGGGACTAGGTTTTCCGAGCAGTACTTC. Translating gives CASSSPGTRFSEQYF. Full variable domain (outside the CDR3, taken from reference TRBV28 and TRBJ2-7): DVKVTQSSRYLVKRTGEKVFLECVQDMDHENMFWYRQDPGLGLRLIYFSYDVKMKEKGDIPEGYSVSREKKERFSLILESASTNQTSMYLCASSSPGTRFSEQYFGPGTRLTVT.

This clonotype has more than one count but fewer than ten. The V and J genes are TRBV4-1 and TRBJ1-1, with a weak D call TRBD1 (5 bases). Germline V gene lookup returns CDR1 MGHRA and CDR2 YSYEKL. The V end lost 2 bases, the J end lost 2 bases, and 12 bases lay between the germline ends. The CDR3 extends over 15 amino acids. The DNA for the CDR3 is TGCGCCAGCAGCCAACCGGGGACCGGTAACACTGAAGCTTTCTTT. Residues: CASSQPGTGNTEAFF.

This clonotype has a handful of counts. The genes are TRBV28 and TRBJ1-2, with 9 bases matching TRBD1. CDR3 length equals 13 residues. Looked up from germline, CDR1 is MDHEN and CDR2 is SYDVKM. V lost 8 bases to trimming and J lost 5 bases; unmatched junction nucleotides: 6. In DNA form, the CDR3 reads TGTGCCAGCGGCGGGACAGGGAGGTATGGCTACACCTTC. Its translation: CASGGTGRYGYTF.

The chain employs TRBV7-2 and TRBJ1-1, with D tentatively TRBD1 (6 bases). The CDR3 has 15 residues. Germline V gene data show CDR1 as SGHTA and CDR2 as FQGNSA. Trimming cost V 0 bases and J 1 base, with 9 bases left between them. The CDR3 DNA sequence: TGTGCCAGCAGCTTAGCTACAGGGAGGAACACTGAAGCTTTCTTT. Protein: CASSLATGRNTEAFF.

Comments on this clonotype: At one end, the junction sequence differs from germline, possibly due to a read error. CDR3 in amino acids: CASSEQPDRPSNKQFF. In DNA, the CDR3 is TGTGCCAGCAGTGAACAGCCGGACCGTCCCTCCAATAAGCAGTTCTTC. The rearrangement joins TRBV6-1 to TRBJ2-1; D is undetermined. The CDR3 extends over 16 amino acids. CDR1 is MNHNS and CDR2 is SASEGT in the germline V gene.